Listed below are T cell receptor beta chains from one sample, sequenced in a study of OX40 agonist ivuxolimab in advanced cancers. Libraries were prepared by immunoSEQ multiplex PCR; TCRdb keeps only in-frame clonotypes and omits some of them. The data contain 75,000 to 90,000 clones, under 95% of them singletons. The sample in question was CD4+ or CD8+ T cells sorted from blood, obtained in a trial of the OX40 agonist ivuxolimab. The receptors shown here come from an adult with an advanced solid tumor such as melanoma, head and neck, liver or kidney cancer. Both conserved end residues are part of each CDR3. Each record gives: clone size, V gene, D gene, J gene, CDR3 protein, CDR3 DNA. D genes are given only for firm matches. The size field is filled for only some rows; it gives once, few, many or a size class.

clone_size: -
v_call: TRBV6-6
d_call: -
j_call: TRBJ1-5
cdr3_aa: CASGRGGNQPQHF
cdr3_nt: TGTGCCAGCGGAAGAGGGGGCAATCAGCCCCAGCATTTT

clone_size: -
v_call: TRBV30
d_call: -
j_call: TRBJ1-2
cdr3_aa: CAWSPEGNNYGYTF
cdr3_nt: TGTGCCTGGAGTCCCGAAGGGAACAACTATGGCTACACCTTC

clone_size: -
v_call: TRBV15
d_call: TRBD1
j_call: TRBJ2-1
cdr3_aa: CATSSGQGYNEQFF
cdr3_nt: TGTGCCACCAGCAGTGGACAGGGTTACAATGAGCAGTTCTTC

clone_size: -
v_call: TRBV20-1
d_call: TRBD1
j_call: TRBJ1-2
cdr3_aa: CSARDRNGYTF
cdr3_nt: TGCAGTGCAAGGGACAGAAATGGCTACACCTTC

clone_size: -
v_call: TRBV13
d_call: -
j_call: TRBJ1-2
cdr3_aa: CASSLGVYGYTF
cdr3_nt: TGTGCCAGCAGCTTAGGGGTCTATGGCTACACCTTC

clone_size: -
v_call: TRBV7-9
d_call: -
j_call: TRBJ1-5
cdr3_aa: CASSSRDFNQPQHF
cdr3_nt: TGTGCCAGCAGCTCCCGGGACTTCAATCAGCCCCAGCATTTT

clone_size: -
v_call: TRBV4-3
d_call: -
j_call: TRBJ2-1
cdr3_aa: CASSQDLETRGSPSSYNEQFF
cdr3_nt: TGCGCCAGCAGCCAAGATCTTGAAACAAGGGGCAGCCCAAGCTCCTACAATGAGCAGTTCTTC

clone_size: -
v_call: TRBV5-4
d_call: -
j_call: TRBJ1-6
cdr3_aa: CASSSWDTNSPLHF
cdr3_nt: TGTGCCAGCAGTTCCTGGGACACTAATTCACCCCTCCACTTT

clone_size: once
v_call: TRBV4-3
d_call: -
j_call: TRBJ2-3
cdr3_aa: CASSQESYVTDTQYF
cdr3_nt: TGCGCCAGCAGCCAAGAATCGTATGTAACAGATACGCAGTATTTT

clone_size: -
v_call: TRBV2
d_call: -
j_call: TRBJ1-6
cdr3_aa: CASSESSPLHF
cdr3_nt: TGTGCCAGCAGTGAATCTTCACCCCTCCACTTT

clone_size: -
v_call: TRBV7-8
d_call: -
j_call: TRBJ2-5
cdr3_aa: CASSAVRGETQYF
cdr3_nt: TGTGCCAGTAGCGCAGTTCGTGGGGAGACCCAGTACTTC

clone_size: once
v_call: TRBV9
d_call: -
j_call: TRBJ2-5
cdr3_aa: CASSDQQETQYF
cdr3_nt: TGTGCCAGCAGCGACCAACAAGAGACCCAGTACTTC

clone_size: -
v_call: TRBV5-6
d_call: -
j_call: TRBJ2-7
cdr3_aa: CASSSSYYEQYF
cdr3_nt: TGTGCCAGCAGCTCCTCATACTACGAGCAGTACTTC

clone_size: -
v_call: TRBV6-5
d_call: -
j_call: TRBJ2-1
cdr3_aa: CASTYYNEQFF
cdr3_nt: TGTGCCAGCACCTACTACAATGAGCAGTTCTTC

clone_size: -
v_call: TRBV28
d_call: -
j_call: TRBJ1-5
cdr3_aa: CASSLRGLSVGNQPQHF
cdr3_nt: TGTGCCAGCAGTTTAAGGGGGTTGTCGGTCGGCAATCAGCCCCAGCATTTT

clone_size: -
v_call: TRBV6-5
d_call: -
j_call: TRBJ1-2
cdr3_aa: CASSYSWDTSFYGYTF
cdr3_nt: TGTGCCAGCAGTTACTCATGGGACACATCGTTCTATGGCTACACCTTC

clone_size: -
v_call: TRBV28
d_call: -
j_call: TRBJ2-3
cdr3_aa: CASSFGVNADTQYF
cdr3_nt: TGTGCCAGCAGTTTCGGGGTAAACGCAGATACGCAGTATTTT

clone_size: -
v_call: TRBV4-1
d_call: TRBD2
j_call: TRBJ2-3
cdr3_aa: CASSQLAGGTDTQYF
cdr3_nt: TGCGCCAGCAGCCAACTAGCGGGGGGCACAGATACGCAGTATTTT

clone_size: -
v_call: TRBV28
d_call: TRBD2
j_call: TRBJ2-2
cdr3_aa: CASGVQMGLASGAGELFF
cdr3_nt: TGTGCCAGCGGCGTTCAAATGGGACTAGCGTCTGGTGCCGGGGAGCTGTTTTTT

clone_size: -
v_call: TRBV9
d_call: -
j_call: TRBJ1-5
cdr3_aa: CASSVGGYGNQPQHF
cdr3_nt: TGTGCCAGCAGCGTAGGTGGGTATGGCAATCAGCCCCAGCATTTT

clone_size: -
v_call: TRBV4-3
d_call: TRBD2
j_call: TRBJ2-1
cdr3_aa: CASSQGTSGRTSYNEQFF
cdr3_nt: TGCGCCAGCAGCCAAGGTACTAGCGGGAGGACCTCCTACAATGAGCAGTTCTTC

clone_size: -
v_call: TRBV2
d_call: TRBD2
j_call: TRBJ2-1
cdr3_aa: CASSDLNREGLGNEQFF
cdr3_nt: TGTGCCAGCAGTGATTTGAACCGGGAGGGCTTGGGGAATGAGCAGTTCTTC

clone_size: -
v_call: TRBV12-5
d_call: TRBD1
j_call: TRBJ1-5
cdr3_aa: CASGLTPNRDRERSNQPQHF
cdr3_nt: TGTGCTAGTGGTTTGACCCCTAACCGGGACAGAGAAAGGAGCAATCAGCCCCAGCATTTT

clone_size: -
v_call: TRBV10-2
d_call: TRBD2
j_call: TRBJ2-1
cdr3_aa: CASSEFSGGRDEQFF
cdr3_nt: TGCGCCAGCAGTGAGTTTAGCGGGGGTCGAGATGAGCAGTTCTTC

clone_size: few
v_call: TRBV2
d_call: -
j_call: TRBJ1-2
cdr3_aa: CASSVFGYTF
cdr3_nt: TGTGCCAGCAGTGTTTTCGGCTACACCTTC

clone_size: -
v_call: TRBV6-5
d_call: -
j_call: TRBJ1-1
cdr3_aa: CASSEAAFF
cdr3_nt: TGTGCCAGCAGTGAAGCAGCTTTCTTT

clone_size: -
v_call: TRBV6-6
d_call: -
j_call: TRBJ1-1
cdr3_aa: CASSVMRGGTEAFF
cdr3_nt: TGTGCCAGCAGTGTAATGAGAGGGGGCACTGAAGCTTTCTTT

clone_size: -
v_call: TRBV9
d_call: -
j_call: TRBJ1-3
cdr3_aa: CASSAGGAGGNTIYF
cdr3_nt: TGTGCCAGCAGCGCCGGGGGGGCAGGTGGAAACACCATATATTTT

clone_size: -
v_call: TRBV6-5
d_call: -
j_call: TRBJ1-3
cdr3_aa: CASSYSGGGSGNTIYF
cdr3_nt: TGTGCCAGCAGTTACTCAGGTGGGGGCTCTGGAAACACCATATATTTT

clone_size: -
v_call: TRBV7-2
d_call: TRBD2
j_call: TRBJ2-1
cdr3_aa: CASSPRGSGTSGDEQFF
cdr3_nt: TGTGCCAGCAGCCCCCGAGGTTCCGGGACTAGCGGGGATGAGCAGTTCTTC